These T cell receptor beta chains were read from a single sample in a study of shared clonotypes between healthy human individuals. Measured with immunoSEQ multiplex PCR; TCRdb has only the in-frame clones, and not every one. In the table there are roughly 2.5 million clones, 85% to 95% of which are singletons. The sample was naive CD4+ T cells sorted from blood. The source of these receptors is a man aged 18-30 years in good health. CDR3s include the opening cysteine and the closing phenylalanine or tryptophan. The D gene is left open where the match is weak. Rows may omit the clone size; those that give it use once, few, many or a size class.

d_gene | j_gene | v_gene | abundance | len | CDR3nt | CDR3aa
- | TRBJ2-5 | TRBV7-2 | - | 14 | TGTGCCAGCAGCTTACCAGGACTTCTAGAGACCCAGTACTTC | CASSLPGLLETQYF
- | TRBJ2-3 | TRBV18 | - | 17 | TGTGCCAGCTCGCCTAAACAGACCCACACTACCGTAGATACGCAGTATTTT | CASSPKQTHTTVDTQYF
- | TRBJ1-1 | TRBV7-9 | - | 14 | TGTGCCAGCAGCCAAGTGGGGCAGAACACTGAAGCTTTCTTT | CASSQVGQNTEAFF
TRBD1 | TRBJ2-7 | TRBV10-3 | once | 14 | TGTGCCATCAGTCCGGGACAGGGTTCCTACGAGCAGTACTTC | CAISPGQGSYEQYF
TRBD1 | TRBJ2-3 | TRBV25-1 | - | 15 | TGTGCCAGCGGACGAGAGGGACAGGAGGGAGATACGCAGTATTTT | CASGREGQEGDTQYF
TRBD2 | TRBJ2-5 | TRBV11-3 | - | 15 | TGTGCCAGCAGCTTAGGCGGGAGCCCCAGGGAGACCCAGTACTTC | CASSLGGSPRETQYF
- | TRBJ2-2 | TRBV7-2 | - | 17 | TGTGCCAGCAGCGTATCCACAGGGATATCGAACACCGGGGAGCTGTTTTTT | CASSVSTGISNTGELFF
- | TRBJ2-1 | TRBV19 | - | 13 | TGTGCCAGTAGGCTGGACAGCTACAATGAGCAGTTCTTC | CASRLDSYNEQFF
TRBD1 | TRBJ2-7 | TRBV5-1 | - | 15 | TGCGCCAGCAGCTTCTACGGGACAGGGTCCCACGAGCAGTACTTC | CASSFYGTGSHEQYF
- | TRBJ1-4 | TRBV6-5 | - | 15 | TGTGCCAGCAGGTTAACAGGCGCAACTAATGAAAAACTGTTTTTT | CASRLTGATNEKLFF
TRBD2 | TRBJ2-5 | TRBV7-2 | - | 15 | TGTGCCAGCAACTCCCCTCCGGGAGGCCGGGAGACCCAGTACTTC | CASNSPPGGRETQYF
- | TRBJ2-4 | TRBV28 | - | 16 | TGTGCCAGCAGTTCCCGCTACAGGGTCAGGGAAAACATTCAGTACTTC | CASSSRYRVRENIQYF
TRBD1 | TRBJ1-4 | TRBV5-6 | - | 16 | TGTGCCAGCAGCCCGGGACAGGGGGCAACTAATGAAAAACTGTTTTTT | CASSPGQGATNEKLFF
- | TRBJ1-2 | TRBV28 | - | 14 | TGTGCCAGCAGTTTTACGTCCCAGTGGGACGGCTACACCTTC | CASSFTSQWDGYTF
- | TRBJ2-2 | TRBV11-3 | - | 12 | TGTGCCAGCAGCCTCTTGTTCGGGGAGCTGTTTTTT | CASSLLFGELFF
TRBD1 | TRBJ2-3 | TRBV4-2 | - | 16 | TGTGCCAGCAGCCCAGGGACAGGAGATAGCACAGATACGCAGTATTTT | CASSPGTGDSTDTQYF
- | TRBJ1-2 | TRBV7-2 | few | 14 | TGTGCCAGCAGCATATATCCGGCGAACTATGGCTACACCTTC | CASSIYPANYGYTF
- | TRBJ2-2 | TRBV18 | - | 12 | TGTGCCAGCTCACCTCAGACCGGGGAGCTGTTTTTT | CASSPQTGELFF
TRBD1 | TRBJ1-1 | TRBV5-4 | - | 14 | TGTGCCAGCAGCCCCGACAGGGCAGGGGCTGAAGCTTTCTTT | CASSPDRAGAEAFF
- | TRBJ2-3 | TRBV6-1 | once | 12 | TGTGCCAGCACCCTGGGTCGGGATACGCAGTATTTT | CASTLGRDTQYF
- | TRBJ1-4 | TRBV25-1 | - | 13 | TGTGCCAGCAGTGATCTGACATTAGAAAAACTGTTTTTT | CASSDLTLEKLFF
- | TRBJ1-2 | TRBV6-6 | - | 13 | TGTGCCAGCAGACTCGGGGAGCAGGGTGGCTACACCTTC | CASRLGEQGGYTF
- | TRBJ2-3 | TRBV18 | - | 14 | TGTGCCAGCTCACCACCGGGGAGCACAGATACGCAGTATTTT | CASSPPGSTDTQYF
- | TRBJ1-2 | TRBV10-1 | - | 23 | TGCGCCAGCAGTGAGCCTTCAGGGGAGGGTGGCCCCCTGGTGCCTCCTCGAAACTATGGCTACACCTTC | CASSEPSGEGGPLVPPRNYGYTF
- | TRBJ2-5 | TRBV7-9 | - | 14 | TGTGCCAGCAGCCCGGGGATTGGGGCTGAGACCCAGTACTTC | CASSPGIGAETQYF
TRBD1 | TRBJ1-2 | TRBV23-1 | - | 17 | TGCGCCAGCAGTCAATCGGGCAGGGGGCGATTAAAGCATGGCTACACCTTC | CASSQSGRGRLKHGYTF
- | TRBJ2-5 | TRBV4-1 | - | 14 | TGCGCCAGCAGCCAATTGGGTTACCAAGAGACCCAGTACTTC | CASSQLGYQETQYF
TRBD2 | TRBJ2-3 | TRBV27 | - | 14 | TGTGCCAGCAGTGGCGGGAGAGGGACAGATACGCAGTATTTT | CASSGGRGTDTQYF
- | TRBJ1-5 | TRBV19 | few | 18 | TGTGCCAGTAGTATGAGGGCAGTCGGCCGGAAAATCAATCAGCCCCAGCATTTT | CASSMRAVGRKINQPQHF
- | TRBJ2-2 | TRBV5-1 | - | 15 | TGCGCCAGCAGCTTGGGGGGCACCAACACCGGGGAGCTGTTTTTT | CASSLGGTNTGELFF
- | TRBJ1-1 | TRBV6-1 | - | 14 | TGTGCCAGCAATGCGGGAAGGGAGGACACTGAAGCTTTCTTT | CASNAGREDTEAFF
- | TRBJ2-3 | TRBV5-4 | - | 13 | TGTGCCAGCAGCTTGGAGGGGGCAGATACGCAGTATTTT | CASSLEGADTQYF
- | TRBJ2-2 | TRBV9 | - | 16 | TGTGCCAGCAGCGCCCTTCCCCGGGGAGTCGCCGGGGAGCTGTTTTTT | CASSALPRGVAGELFF
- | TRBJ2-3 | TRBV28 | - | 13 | TGTGCCAGCAGTAACCCCAGCGGAGATACGCAGTATTTT | CASSNPSGDTQYF
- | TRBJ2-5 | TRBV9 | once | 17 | TGTGCCAGCAGCGTTGGGCTTCAGGGAGGAAGGCAAGAGACCCAGTACTTC | CASSVGLQGGRQETQYF
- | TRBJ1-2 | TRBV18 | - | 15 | TGTGCCAGCTCACCACTTCCCGAATCTAACTATGGCTACACCTTC | CASSPLPESNYGYTF
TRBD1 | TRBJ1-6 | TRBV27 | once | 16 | TGTGCCAGCAGTTTGGGACCGGGACAGGGGGATTCACCCCTCCACTTT | CASSLGPGQGDSPLHF
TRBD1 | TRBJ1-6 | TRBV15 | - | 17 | TGTGCCACCAGCAGAGATGCTTGGGACAGGGCGAATTCACCCCTCCACTTT | CATSRDAWDRANSPLHF
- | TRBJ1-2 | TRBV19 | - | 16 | TGTGCCAGTAGTCCCCGAGTAAAGGGCCCTCATGATGGCTACACCTTC | CASSPRVKGPHDGYTF
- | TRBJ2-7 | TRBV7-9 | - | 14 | TGTGCCAGCAGCTTTGGCAGGGACTCCTACGAGCAGTACTTC | CASSFGRDSYEQYF
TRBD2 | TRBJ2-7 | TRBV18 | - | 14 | TGTGCCAGCTCACCTCTAGCGGGAGTCCAAGAGCAGTACTTC | CASSPLAGVQEQYF
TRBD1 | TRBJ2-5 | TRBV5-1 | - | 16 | TGCGCCAGCAGCTTGTCCCGGGACAGGAGAAAAGAGACCCAGTACTTC | CASSLSRDRRKETQYF
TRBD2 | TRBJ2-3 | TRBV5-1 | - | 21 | TGCGCCAGCAGCTATACAAGACTAGCGGGAGAGTCCACAGCGAGCACAGATACGCAGTATTTT | CASSYTRLAGESTASTDTQYF
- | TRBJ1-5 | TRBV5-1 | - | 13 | TGCGCCAGCAGCGAGTCAGGGAATCAGCCCCAGCATTTT | CASSESGNQPQHF
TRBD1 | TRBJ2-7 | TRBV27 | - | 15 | TGTGCCAGCAGTCCAACAAAGGGACAGTTCTACGAGCAGTACTTC | CASSPTKGQFYEQYF
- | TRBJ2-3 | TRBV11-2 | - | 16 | TGTGCCAGCAGCTTAGGGGGCAGGGGAGGGACAGATACGCAGTATTTT | CASSLGGRGGTDTQYF
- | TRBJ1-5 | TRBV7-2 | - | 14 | TGTGCCAGCAGCTTAGCGACAGTGAATCAGCCCCAGCATTTT | CASSLATVNQPQHF
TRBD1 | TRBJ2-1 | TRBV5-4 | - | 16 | TGTGCCAGCAGCCTTTCTGGGACAGGGGGCCTCAATGAGCAGTTCTTC | CASSLSGTGGLNEQFF
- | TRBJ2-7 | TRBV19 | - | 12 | TGTGCCAGTAGTTCGATCAACTACGAGCAGTACTTC | CASSSINYEQYF
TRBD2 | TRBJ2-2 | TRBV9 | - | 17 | TGTGCCAGCAGCCTTTACTTGAGCGGGAGGTTCACCGGGGAGCTGTTTTTT | CASSLYLSGRFTGELFF
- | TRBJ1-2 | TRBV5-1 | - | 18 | TGCGCCAGCAGCTTAAACCCCATCGCCCAGGGAGCTAACTATGGCTACACCTTC | CASSLNPIAQGANYGYTF
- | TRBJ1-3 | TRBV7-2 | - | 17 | TGTGCCAGCAGCTTAGGCCGCATCGGGGTCGGTGGAAACACCATATATTTT | CASSLGRIGVGGNTIYF
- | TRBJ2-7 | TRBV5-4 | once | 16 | TGTGCCAGCAGCTTGGGGTCGGTGGGTAAGAGCTACGAGCAGTACTTC | CASSLGSVGKSYEQYF
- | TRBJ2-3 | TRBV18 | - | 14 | TGTGCCAGCTCACCCCAGGGTAGGGCAGATACGCAGTATTTT | CASSPQGRADTQYF
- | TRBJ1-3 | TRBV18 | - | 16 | TGTGCCAGCTCACCTTTGGACAGTAGGTTTGGAAACACCATATATTTT | CASSPLDSRFGNTIYF